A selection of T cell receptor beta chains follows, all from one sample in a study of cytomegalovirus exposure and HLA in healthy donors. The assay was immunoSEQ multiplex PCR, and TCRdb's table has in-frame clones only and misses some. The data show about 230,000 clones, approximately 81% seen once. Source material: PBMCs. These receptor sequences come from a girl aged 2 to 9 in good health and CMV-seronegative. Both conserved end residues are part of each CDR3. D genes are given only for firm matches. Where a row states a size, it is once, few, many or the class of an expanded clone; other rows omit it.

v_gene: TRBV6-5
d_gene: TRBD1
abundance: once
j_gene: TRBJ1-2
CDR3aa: CASSPGQGGYGYTF
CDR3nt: TGTGCCAGCAGCCCCGGACAGGGAGGCTATGGCTACACCTTC

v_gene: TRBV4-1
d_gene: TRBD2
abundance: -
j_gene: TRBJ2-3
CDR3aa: CASSQGGRGVTDTQYF
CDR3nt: TGCGCCAGCAGCCAAGGTGGCCGGGGGGTCACAGATACGCAGTATTTT

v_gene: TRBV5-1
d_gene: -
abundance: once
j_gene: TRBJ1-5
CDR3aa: CASSTKTGAYSNQPQHF
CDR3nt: TGCGCCAGCAGCACCAAGACAGGCGCGTATAGCAATCAGCCCCAGCATTTT

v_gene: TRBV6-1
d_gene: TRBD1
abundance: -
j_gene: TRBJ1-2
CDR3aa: CASSDQQGALYTF
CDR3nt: TGTGCCAGCAGTGATCAACAGGGGGCTTTGTACACCTTC

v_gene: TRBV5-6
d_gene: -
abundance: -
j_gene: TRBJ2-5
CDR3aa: CASSLAANPQGTQYF
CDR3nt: TGTGCCAGCAGCTTAGCTGCCAACCCCCAGGGGACCCAGTACTTC

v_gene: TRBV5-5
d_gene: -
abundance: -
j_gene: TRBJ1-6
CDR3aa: CASSFISGLNSPLHF
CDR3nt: TGTGCCAGCAGCTTTATCAGCGGGCTAAATTCACCCCTCCACTTT

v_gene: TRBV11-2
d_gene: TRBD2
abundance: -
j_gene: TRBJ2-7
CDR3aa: CASSLGSGGTTHEQYF
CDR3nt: TGTGCCAGCAGCTTAGGTTCGGGGGGGACTACCCACGAGCAGTACTTC

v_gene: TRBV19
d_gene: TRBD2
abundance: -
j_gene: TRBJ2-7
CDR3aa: CASSIAAGGSYEQYF
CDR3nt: TGTGCCAGTAGTATTGCAGCGGGAGGGTCCTACGAGCAGTACTTC

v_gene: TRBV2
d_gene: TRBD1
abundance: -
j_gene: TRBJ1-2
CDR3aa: CASSWLRQGGDGYTF
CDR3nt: TGTGCCAGCAGTTGGCTCAGACAGGGGGGAGATGGCTACACCTTC

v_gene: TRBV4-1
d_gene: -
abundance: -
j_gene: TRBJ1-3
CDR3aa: CASSQQVTSGNTIYF
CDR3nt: TGCGCCAGCAGCCAACAGGTCACCTCTGGAAACACCATATATTTT

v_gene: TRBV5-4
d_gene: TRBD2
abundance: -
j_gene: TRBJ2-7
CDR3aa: CASSLRRLAGNSYEQYF
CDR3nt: TGTGCCAGCAGCTTGAGGAGGCTAGCGGGTAACTCCTACGAGCAGTACTTC

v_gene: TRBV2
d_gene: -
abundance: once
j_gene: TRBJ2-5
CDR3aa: CASRGTAVGETQYF
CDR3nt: TGTGCCAGCCGGGGGACCGCGGTGGGAGAGACCCAGTACTTC

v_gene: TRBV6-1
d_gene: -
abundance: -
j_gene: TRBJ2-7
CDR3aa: CASSEGLASSYEQYF
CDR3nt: TGTGCCAGCAGTGAAGGCCTAGCGAGCTCCTACGAGCAGTACTTC

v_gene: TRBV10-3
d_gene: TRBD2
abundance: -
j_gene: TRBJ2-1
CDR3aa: CAISPGLAGDEQFF
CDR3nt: TGTGCCATCAGCCCGGGACTAGCGGGAGATGAGCAGTTCTTC

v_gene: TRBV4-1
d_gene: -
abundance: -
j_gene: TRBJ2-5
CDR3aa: CASSQEGGVVETQYF
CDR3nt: TGCGCCAGCAGCCAAGAGGGCGGGGTGGTGGAGACCCAGTACTTC

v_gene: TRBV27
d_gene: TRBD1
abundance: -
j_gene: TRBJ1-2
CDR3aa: CASRTGGEGYGYTF
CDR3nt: TGTGCCAGCAGGACAGGGGGTGAAGGCTATGGCTACACCTTC

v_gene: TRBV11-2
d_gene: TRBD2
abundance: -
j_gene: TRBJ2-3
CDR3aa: CASSLVPLAGYDTQYF
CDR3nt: TGTGCCAGCAGCTTAGTCCCACTAGCGGGGTACGATACGCAGTATTTT

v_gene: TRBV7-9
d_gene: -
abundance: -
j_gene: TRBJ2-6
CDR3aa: CASSQRGSGANVLTF
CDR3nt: TGTGCCAGCAGCCAGAGGGGGTCTGGGGCCAACGTCCTGACTTTC

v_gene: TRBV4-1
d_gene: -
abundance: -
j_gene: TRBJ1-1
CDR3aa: CASSYNREDIRNTEAFF
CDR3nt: TGCGCCAGCAGTTATAATCGGGAGGACATTAGGAACACTGAAGCTTTCTTT

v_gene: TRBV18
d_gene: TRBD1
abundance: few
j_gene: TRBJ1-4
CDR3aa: CASSRTGNEKLFF
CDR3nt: TGTGCCAGCTCACGGACAGGGAATGAAAAACTGTTTTTT

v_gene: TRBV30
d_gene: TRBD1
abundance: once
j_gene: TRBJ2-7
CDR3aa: CAWNRDRNEQYF
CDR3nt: TGTGCCTGGAATCGGGACAGGAACGAGCAGTACTTC

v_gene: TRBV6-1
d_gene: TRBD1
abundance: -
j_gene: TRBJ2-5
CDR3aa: CASRLRQGRETQYF
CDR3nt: TGTGCCAGCAGGCTTCGACAGGGAAGGGAGACCCAGTACTTC

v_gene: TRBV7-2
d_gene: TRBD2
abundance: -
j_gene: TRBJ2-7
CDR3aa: CASSLRLAGGNEQYF
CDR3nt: TGTGCCAGCAGCTTAAGGCTAGCGGGAGGGAACGAGCAGTACTTC

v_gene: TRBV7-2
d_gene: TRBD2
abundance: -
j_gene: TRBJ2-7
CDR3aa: CASSLVAGDSYEQYF
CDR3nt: TGTGCCAGCAGCTTAGTCGCGGGGGACTCCTACGAGCAGTACTTC

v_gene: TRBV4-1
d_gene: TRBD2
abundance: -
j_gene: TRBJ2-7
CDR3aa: CASSYGLAGVYEQYF
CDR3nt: TGCGCCAGCAGCTATGGACTAGCGGGAGTCTACGAGCAGTACTTC

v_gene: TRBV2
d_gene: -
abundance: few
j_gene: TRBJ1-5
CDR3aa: CASSNTVQEPQHF
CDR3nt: TGTGCCAGCAGTAACACAGTTCAGGAGCCCCAGCATTTT

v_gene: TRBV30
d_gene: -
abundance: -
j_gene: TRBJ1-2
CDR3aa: CARSVTGIYGYTF
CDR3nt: TGTGCCCGGAGTGTAACGGGGATCTATGGCTACACCTTC

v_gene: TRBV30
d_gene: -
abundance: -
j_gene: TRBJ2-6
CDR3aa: CAWSVLDRDSGANVLTF
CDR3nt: TGTGCCTGGAGTGTACTGGACAGAGACTCTGGGGCCAACGTCCTGACTTTC

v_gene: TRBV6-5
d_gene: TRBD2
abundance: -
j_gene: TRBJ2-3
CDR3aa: CASRGLAGSTDTQYF
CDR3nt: TGTGCCAGCAGGGGACTAGCGGGGTCCACAGATACGCAGTATTTT

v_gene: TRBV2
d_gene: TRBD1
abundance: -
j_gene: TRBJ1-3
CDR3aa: CASRAGTGVGNTIYF
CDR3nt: TGTGCCAGCAGGGCCGGGACAGGGGTTGGAAACACCATATATTTT

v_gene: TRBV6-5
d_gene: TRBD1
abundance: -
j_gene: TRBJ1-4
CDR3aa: CASSALTGEKLFF
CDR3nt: TGTGCCAGCAGTGCCCTAACAGGGGAGAAACTGTTTTTT

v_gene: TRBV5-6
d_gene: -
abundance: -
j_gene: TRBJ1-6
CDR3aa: CASSSTGISPLHF
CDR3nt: TGTGCCAGCAGCTCCACGGGTATTTCACCCCTCCACTTT

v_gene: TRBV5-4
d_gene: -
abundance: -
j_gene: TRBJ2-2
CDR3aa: CASSLPGQHTGELFF
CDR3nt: TGTGCCAGCAGCTTGCCGGGACAACACACCGGGGAGCTGTTTTTT

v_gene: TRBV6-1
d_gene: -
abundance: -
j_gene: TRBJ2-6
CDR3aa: CASSAQISGANVLTF
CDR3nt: TGTGCCAGCAGTGCCCAGATCTCTGGGGCCAACGTCCTGACTTTC

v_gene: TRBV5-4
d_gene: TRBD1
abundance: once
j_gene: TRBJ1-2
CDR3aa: CASSLAGTGMYGYTF
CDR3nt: TGTGCCAGCAGCTTGGCGGGGACAGGGATGTATGGCTACACCTTC

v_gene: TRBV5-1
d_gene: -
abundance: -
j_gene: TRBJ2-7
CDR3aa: CASSLPAGTYEQYF
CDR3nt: TGCGCCAGCAGCTTGCCGGCAGGGACCTACGAGCAGTACTTC

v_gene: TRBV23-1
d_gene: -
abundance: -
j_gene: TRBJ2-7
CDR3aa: CASSRKDRSTYEQYF
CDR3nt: TGCGCCAGCAGTCGTAAGGACAGATCGACCTACGAGCAGTACTTC

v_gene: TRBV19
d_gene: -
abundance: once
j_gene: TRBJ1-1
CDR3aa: CASSTPGWENTEAFF
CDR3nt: TGTGCCAGTAGTACCCCAGGGTGGGAAAACACTGAAGCTTTCTTT

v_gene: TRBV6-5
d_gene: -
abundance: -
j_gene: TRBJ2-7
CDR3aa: CASSYSRAYEQYF
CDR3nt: TGTGCCAGCAGTTACTCCAGGGCCTACGAGCAGTACTTC

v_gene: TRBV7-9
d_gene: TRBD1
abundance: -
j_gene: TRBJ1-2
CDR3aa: CASSPKDRAYGYTF
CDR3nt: TGTGCCAGCAGCCCGAAGGACAGGGCCTATGGCTACACCTTC

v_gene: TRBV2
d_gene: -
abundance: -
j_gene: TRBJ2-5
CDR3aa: CAGWSGDTETQYF
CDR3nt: TGTGCCGGGTGGTCAGGGGACACGGAGACCCAGTACTTC

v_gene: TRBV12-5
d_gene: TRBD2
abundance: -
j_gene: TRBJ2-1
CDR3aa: CASAWEGSYNEQFF
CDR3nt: TGTGCTAGTGCCTGGGAGGGTTCCTACAATGAGCAGTTCTTC

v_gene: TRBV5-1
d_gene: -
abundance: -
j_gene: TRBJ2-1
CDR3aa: CASSSQAPYKDEQFF
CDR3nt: TGCGCCAGCAGCTCCCAGGCCCCCTATAAGGATGAGCAGTTCTTC

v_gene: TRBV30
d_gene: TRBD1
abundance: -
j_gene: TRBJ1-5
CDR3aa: CAWSGQGGDQPQHF
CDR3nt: TGTGCCTGGAGTGGACAGGGGGGCGATCAGCCCCAGCATTTT

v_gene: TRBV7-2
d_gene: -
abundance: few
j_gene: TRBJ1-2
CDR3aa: CASSITTGDTGYTF
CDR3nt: TGTGCCAGCAGCATCACTACAGGCGACACAGGCTACACCTTC

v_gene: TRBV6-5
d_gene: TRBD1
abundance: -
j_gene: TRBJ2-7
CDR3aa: CASSPDRVKQYF
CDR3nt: TGTGCCAGCAGCCCGGACAGGGTGAAGCAGTACTTC

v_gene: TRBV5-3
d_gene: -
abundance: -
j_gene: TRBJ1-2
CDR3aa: CARSLRQGNHYGYTF
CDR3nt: TGTGCCAGAAGCTTGCGCCAGGGGAATCACTATGGCTACACCTTC

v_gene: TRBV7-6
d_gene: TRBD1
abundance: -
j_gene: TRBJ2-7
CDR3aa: CASSLSGTGVDEQYF
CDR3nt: TGTGCCAGCAGCTTATCCGGGACAGGGGTTGACGAGCAGTACTTC

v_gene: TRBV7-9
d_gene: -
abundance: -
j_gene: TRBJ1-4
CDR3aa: CASSPSGATNEKLFF
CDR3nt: TGTGCCAGCAGCCCAAGTGGAGCAACTAATGAAAAACTGTTTTTT

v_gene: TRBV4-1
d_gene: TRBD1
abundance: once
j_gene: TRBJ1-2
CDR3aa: CASSQGRRTGVVDGYTF
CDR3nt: TGCGCCAGCAGCCAAGGTCGCCGGACAGGGGTTGTCGACGGCTACACCTTC

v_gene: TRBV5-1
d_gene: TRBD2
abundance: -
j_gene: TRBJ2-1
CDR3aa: CASSPGIAGGLYNEQFF
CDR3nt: TGCGCCAGCAGCCCCGGAATAGCGGGGGGACTCTACAATGAGCAGTTCTTC

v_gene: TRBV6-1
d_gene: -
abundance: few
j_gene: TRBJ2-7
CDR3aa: CASSEVAYSYEQYF
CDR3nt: TGTGCCAGCAGTGAAGTCGCCTACTCCTACGAGCAGTACTTC

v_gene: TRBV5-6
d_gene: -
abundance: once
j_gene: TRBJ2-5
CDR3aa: CASSFANLHGETQYF
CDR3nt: TGTGCCAGCAGCTTCGCGAACCTCCATGGAGAGACCCAGTACTTC

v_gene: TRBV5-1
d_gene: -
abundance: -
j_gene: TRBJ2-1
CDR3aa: CASSLLNNEQFF
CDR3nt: TGCGCCAGCAGCTTGCTAAACAATGAGCAGTTCTTC